Listed here is a single TCR beta chain. This sample was included in a study of CD8 T cells in Susac syndrome. Whole-study context: Within the sequenced Susac syndrome patient group, over 5 exhibited active disease and roughly 8 were in remission.

With 5 bases removed from V and 4 bases from J, the gap between germline ends came to 16 bases. Germline V gene lookup returns CDR1 SEHNR and CDR2 FQNEAQ (reference sequence). This CDR3 comprises 15 residues. Reverse transcription of roughly 0.5 to 1 ug RNA was performed with random hexamers. TCRdb processed the immunoSEQ multiplex PCR reads anew with MiXCR; each CDR3 protein has one entry. The profile shows about 82,000 distinct CDR3 sequences, approximately 96% of them singletons. The gene calls are TRBV7-9 and TRBJ2-3, with TRBD2 as a possible D gene (5 bases). The source material was CD8+ T cells from PBMCs. This clonotype originated in a human donor with Susac syndrome. The CDR3 DNA reads TGTGCCAGCAGCATAGACCTTCAGAGGGCAGATACGCAGTATTTT. It yields the protein CASSIDLQRADTQYF.